The 23 T cell receptor beta chains below all came from one sample that was sequenced in a study of persistence of HIV-infected CD4 T cells. Anti-CD3/anti-CD28 beads served as a nonspecific positive control stimulus. CD4+ T cells upregulating both CD40 ligand and CD69 were sorted as responding cells. The immunoSEQ assay was version 4, run in survey mode. Profiling relied on immunoSEQ multiplex PCR, and the TCRdb table lists in-frame clones only, not all of them. The data contain about 47,000 clones, more than 85% of them singletons. The antigens for these receptors are not known. The specimen comprised CD4+ T cells sorted from PBMCs after 18-hour stimulation, sampled from a patient who received antiretroviral therapy. These receptor sequences come from an adult man with HIV who was CMV-seropositive.

The chain links TRBV11-1 to TRBJ1-1; D is ambiguous. Germline V lookup: CDR1 SGHAT, CDR2 FQDESV (reference sequence). V lost 2 bases and J 1 base, leaving 8 bases between the germline ends. The CDR3 has 14 residues. The CDR3 coding sequence is TGTGCCAGCAGCTTAACCAGTTGGAACACTGAAGCTTTCTTT. It codes for CASSLTSWNTEAFF.

CDR3 in DNA: TGTGCCAGCAGTTTTAATAGGAACACTGAAGCTTTCTTT. It codes for CASSFNRNTEAFF. This sequence joins TRBV7-9 and TRBJ1-1; D is unresolved. The germline CDR1 and CDR2 sequences are SEHNR and FQNEAQ (reference sequence). The CDR3 sequence is 13 residues long. The V end was cut by 6 bases, the J end by 1 base, with 9 bases between. Full variable domain (missing parts from reference TRBV7-9 and TRBJ1-1): DTGVSQNPRHKITKRGQNVTFRCDPISEHNRLYWYRQTLGQGPEFLTYFQNEAQLEKSRLLSDRFSAERPKGSFSTLEIQRTEQGDSAMYLCASSFNRNTEAFFGQGTRLTVV.

The chain couples TRBV27 to TRBJ2-7; TRBD1 might be the D (6 bases). CDR1 is MNHEY and CDR2 is SMNVEV in the germline V gene (reference sequence). CDR3 length equals 14 residues. Trimming left V 3 bases short and J 2 bases short, with 11 bases between. DNA for the CDR3: TGTGCCAGCAGTTTCCAGGGGAATACCTACGAGCAGTACTTC. As protein: CASSFQGNTYEQYF.

V usage is TRBV6-5 and J usage is TRBJ1-6; D unclear. Germline assignment: CDR1 MNHEY and CDR2 SVGAGI. The CDR3 is 13 amino acids. V dropped 1 base and J dropped 6 bases, with 4 bases sitting between them. The CDR3 sequence: CASSYFSNSPLHF. CDR3 sequence (DNA): TGTGCCAGCAGTTACTTTAGTAATTCACCCCTCCACTTT.

The gene calls are TRBV7-3 and TRBJ1-6; D unclear. V was pared by 1 base and J by 6 bases, with 13 bases between. Germline-derived CDR1 and CDR2 are SGHTA and FQGTGA. This CDR3 comprises 16 residues. CDR3: CASSLMGERTNSPLHF. The CDR3, as DNA: TGTGCCAGCAGCTTAATGGGCGAACGAACTAATTCACCCCTCCACTTT. The full variable domain, with the rest looked up from reference TRBV7-3 and TRBJ1-6, is GAGVSQTPSNKVTEKGKYVELRCDPISGHTALYWYRQSLGQGPEFLIYFQGTGAADDSGLPNDRFFAVRPEGSVSTLKIQRTERGDSAVYLCASSLMGERTNSPLHFGNGTRLTVT.

The rearrangement links TRBV27 to TRBJ2-1, with D unresolved. The CDR3 totals 14 residues. V was pared by 1 base and J by 5 bases, with 9 bases between. In germline, CDR1 is MNHEY, CDR2 SMNVEV (reference sequence). DNA of the CDR3: TGTGCCAGCAGTTTATTAGTGGGCCACAATGAGCAGTTCTTC. It specifies CASSLLVGHNEQFF.

The chain recombines TRBV9 with TRBJ1-3, with D possibly being TRBD1 (5 bases). V was trimmed by 4 bases and J by 0 bases, leaving 11 bases between them. This CDR3 has 15 amino acids. CDR1 and CDR2 from the germline V gene are SGDLS and YYNGEE. The CDR3 DNA sequence: TGTGCCAGCAGCTTAGACAGCGGCTCTGGAAACACCATATATTTT. It encodes CASSLDSGSGNTIYF.

The V and J genes are TRBV28 and TRBJ2-7; D may be TRBD2 (5 bases). The CDR3 spans 12 residues. CDR1 is MDHEN, CDR2 SYDVKM, per germline. The V end lost 2 bases, the J end lost 4 bases, and 6 bases lay between the germline ends. The CDR3 DNA reads as TGTGCCAGCAGTTTAAGCGGTTACGAGCAGTACTTC. This translates into CASSLSGYEQYF.

The chain combines TRBV3-1 (or the pseudogene TRBV3-2) with TRBJ2-1; perhaps D is TRBD1 or TRBD2 (6 bases each). V lost 8 bases and J lost 8, with 10 bases in between. This CDR3 comprises 11 residues. Germline V gene lookup returns CDR1 LGHDT and CDR2 YNNKEL (reference sequence). CDR3: CASSRGHEQFF. The CDR3 coding sequence is TGTGCCAGCTCCCGGGGGCATGAGCAGTTCTTC.

The rearrangement joins TRBV6-4 to TRBJ2-1, with D uncertain. Germline lookup yields CDR1 MRHNA and CDR2 SNTAGT. This CDR3 is 14 amino acids long. The ends were cut back, 3 bases at V and 0 bases at J, with 6 bases in the middle. The CDR3 DNA is TGTGCCAGCAGTGAACTGGCCTCCTACAATGAGCAGTTCTTC. Its translation: CASSELASYNEQFF.

The CDR3 region is CASSDEGFGSPLHF. The DNA of the CDR3 is TGTGCCAGCAGTGACGAAGGGTTTGGTTCACCCCTCCACTTT. V and J are TRBV2 and TRBJ1-6; D not resolved. In germline, CDR1 is SNHLY, CDR2 FYNNEI. V was trimmed by 3 bases and J by 9 bases, leaving 12 bases between them. The CDR3 totals 14 residues.

The chain joins TRBV5-5 to TRBJ2-3, with 9 bases matching TRBD2. Germline V gives CDR1 SGHKS, CDR2 YYEKEE (reference sequence). The CDR3 contains 16 residues. Trimming at V came to 0 bases and at J to 4 bases, leaving 6 bases not matched to a gene. CDR3 loop: CASSLVAGGLSDTQYF. Written as DNA, the CDR3 is TGTGCCAGCAGCTTGGTGGCGGGGGGGCTCTCAGATACGCAGTATTTT.

The chain employs TRBV18 and TRBJ1-1, with D tentatively TRBD1 (5 bases). Germline CDR1 and CDR2: KGHSH and LQKENI. This CDR3 has 15 residues. V was pared by 0 bases and J by 6 bases, with 14 bases between. CDR3 DNA: TGTGCCAGCTCACCACCGGTTGACAGTAAGGCTGAAGCTTTCTTT. Protein sequence: CASSPPVDSKAEAFF.

Only one count was recorded for this clone. This sequence joins TRBV14 and TRBJ2-7; 10 bases match TRBD1. This CDR3 spans 15 amino acids. Trimming at V came to 3 bases and at J to 7 bases, leaving 9 bases not matched to a gene. Germline CDR1 reads SGHDN; CDR2 reads FVKESK. The CDR3 DNA follows: TGTGCCAGCAGCCACCGGGACAGGGGAAGGTGGGAGCAGTACTTC. Translated, it gives CASSHRDRGRWEQYF.

CDR3 sequence reads: CASTAGGRNSPLHF. The CDR3 nucleotides read TGTGCCAGCACCGCCGGCGGACGAAATTCACCCCTCCACTTT. This chain uses TRBV6-5 with TRBJ1-6; D uncertain. V was cut by 7 bases and J by 7 bases, with 14 bases left in between. CDR1 and CDR2 (germline): MNHEY, SVGAGI. The CDR3 spans 14 residues.

This chain links TRBV5-1 with TRBJ1-2; weak D call: TRBD1 (5 bases). The V gene lost 0 bases and the J gene lost 8 bases, with 11 bases spanning the gap. The germline V gene has CDR1 SGHRS and CDR2 YFSETQ. This CDR3 is 13 amino acids long. CDR3 sequence (DNA): TGCGCCAGCAGCTTGGGCGGGGGTGGCGGCTACACCTTC. The encoded protein is CASSLGGGGGYTF.

The chain links TRBV5-8 to TRBJ1-2, with TRBD1 identical over 10 bases. CDR3 length equals 15 residues. Germline trimming cut 4 bases from V and 3 bases from J; bases unmatched to any gene: 6. In germline, CDR1 is SGHTS, CDR2 YDEGEE. CDR3 sequence: CASSADRGVDYGYTF. In nucleotides, the CDR3 is TGTGCCAGCAGCGCGGACAGGGGGGTGGACTATGGCTACACCTTC.

This rearrangement joins TRBV28 to TRBJ2-7; no firm D call. Trimming took off 6 bases at V and 3 bases at J, with 6 bases between the two ends. This CDR3 comprises 11 residues. Germline V gives CDR1 MDHEN, CDR2 SYDVKM. CDR3 sequence reads: CASRSHYEQYF. The DNA of the CDR3 is TGTGCCAGCAGGTCCCACTACGAGCAGTACTTC. Based on the CDR3 plus reference TRBV28 and TRBJ2-7, the full variable domain is DVKVTQSSRYLVKRTGEKVFLECVQDMDHENMFWYRQDPGLGLRLIYFSYDVKMKEKGDIPEGYSVSREKKERFSLILESASTNQTSMYLCASRSHYEQYFGPGTRLTVT.

The gene calls are TRBV6-5 and TRBJ2-7; TRBD2 aligns across 11 bases. Unmatched junction bases numbered 11, after V lost 7 bases and J lost 6 bases. Germline V gene data show CDR1 as MNHEY and CDR2 as SVGAGI. There are 15 residues in the CDR3. The CDR3 region has the DNA TGTGCCAGCACTAAGGTAGCGGGGGGGCCTGGCGAGCAGTACTTC. Translated: CASTKVAGGPGEQYF.

V and J are TRBV7-3 and TRBJ2-1; D ambiguous. Between the trimmed V and J ends, which lost 2 bases and 3 bases, there was a span of 8 bases. Germline values: CDR1 SGHTA, CDR2 FQGTGA. The CDR3 has 14 residues. In DNA form, the CDR3 reads TGTGCCAGCAGCTTACTAGGTTTCTACAATGAGCAGTTCTTC. Its translation: CASSLLGFYNEQFF.

Only a few counts were recorded for this clone. The gene calls are TRBV15 and TRBJ1-3; unclear D gene. The CDR3 runs to 13 residues. The germline V gene encodes CDR1 LNHNV and CDR2 YYDKDF (reference sequence). V was pared by 0 bases and J by 8 bases, with 8 bases between. CDR3 sequence (DNA): TGTGCCACCAGCAGAGATCTCGGGGACACCATATATTTT. Translating gives CATSRDLGDTIYF.

Here the CDR3 reads CASSDLPGQGNYGYTF. CDR3 in DNA: TGTGCCAGCAGTGACCTACCAGGACAGGGAAACTATGGCTACACCTTC. The genes are TRBV2 and TRBJ1-2; TRBD1 aligns across 8 bases. V shed 3 bases, J shed 2 bases, and the junction held 8 bases outside the gene matches. CDR1 and CDR2 from the germline V gene are SNHLY and FYNNEI. This CDR3 has 16 residues.

Written as DNA, the CDR3 is TGTGCCAGCAGTCTAAGCGGGGGGGGCACAGATACGCAGTATTTT. It specifies CASSLSGGGTDTQYF. The chain uses TRBV28 and TRBJ2-3, with 10 positions matching TRBD2. The CDR3 loop spans 15 amino acids. The J segment lost 1 base and the V segment lost 5 bases, leaving 3 bases of the junction unmatched. The germline gives CDR1 MDHEN, CDR2 SYDVKM.